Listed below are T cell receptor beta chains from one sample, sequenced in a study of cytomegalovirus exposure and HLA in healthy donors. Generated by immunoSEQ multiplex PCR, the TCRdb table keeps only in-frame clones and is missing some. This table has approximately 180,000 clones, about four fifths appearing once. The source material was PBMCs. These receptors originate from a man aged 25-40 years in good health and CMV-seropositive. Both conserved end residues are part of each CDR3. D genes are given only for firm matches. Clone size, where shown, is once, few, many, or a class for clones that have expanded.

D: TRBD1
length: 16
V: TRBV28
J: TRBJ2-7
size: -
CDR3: CASSLLGQGDSYEQYF
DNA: TGTGCCAGCAGTTTACTTGGACAGGGGGACTCCTACGAGCAGTACTTC

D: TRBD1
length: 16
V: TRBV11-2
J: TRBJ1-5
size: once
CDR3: CASSFQGTGLLQPQHF
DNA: TGTGCCAGCAGCTTCCAAGGGACAGGCCTGCTTCAGCCCCAGCATTTT

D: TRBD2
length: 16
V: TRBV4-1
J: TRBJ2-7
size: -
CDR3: CASSQGGQGGSYEQYF
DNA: TGCGCCAGCAGCCAAGGAGGCCAGGGAGGGTCCTACGAGCAGTACTTC

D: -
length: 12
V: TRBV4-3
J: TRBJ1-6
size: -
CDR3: CASSQGQAPLHF
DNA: TGCGCCAGCAGCCAAGGGCAGGCCCCCCTCCACTTT

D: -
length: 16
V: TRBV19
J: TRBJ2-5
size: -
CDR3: CASSVQRGGFGETQYF
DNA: TGTGCCAGTAGTGTTCAACGGGGTGGTTTTGGGGAGACCCAGTACTTC

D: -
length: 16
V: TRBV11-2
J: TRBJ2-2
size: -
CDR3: CASSLGTGRATGELFF
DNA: TGTGCCAGCAGCTTAGGAACAGGGCGGGCCACCGGGGAGCTGTTTTTT

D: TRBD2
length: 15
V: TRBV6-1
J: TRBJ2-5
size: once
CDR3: CASVGVAGGQETQYF
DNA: TGTGCCAGCGTAGGCGTAGCGGGGGGACAAGAGACCCAGTACTTC

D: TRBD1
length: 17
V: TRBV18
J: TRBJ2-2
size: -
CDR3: CASSPQDRGPNTGELFF
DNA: TGTGCCAGCTCACCGCAGGACAGGGGCCCGAACACCGGGGAGCTGTTTTTT

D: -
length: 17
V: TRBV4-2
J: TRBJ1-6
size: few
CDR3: CASSQGERLEYNSPLHF
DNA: TGTGCCAGCAGCCAGGGAGAACGACTGGAATATAATTCACCCCTCCACTTT

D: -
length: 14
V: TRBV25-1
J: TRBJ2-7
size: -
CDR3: CASREAGTTGEQYF
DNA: TGTGCCAGCAGGGAGGCGGGGACGACTGGCGAGCAGTACTTC